The 13 T cell receptor beta chains below were found in one sample sequenced in a study of blood T cell repertoires in COVID-19 (TCRdb year 2020). Library method: the immunoSEQ multiplex PCR assay. TCRdb retrieved this table from immuneACCESS and kept in-frame rearrangements only. Not all clones are present; in checked studies, unresolved V genes account for under half, and no reason is known for the remainder. This sample comprises 50,000 to 65,000 clones, 85% to 90% of them detected only once. Approximately 1% of the sample goes to the ten largest clones. What was sequenced was peripheral blood. The receptors here all came from a man between 65 and 85 years old with acute or convalescent COVID-19.

This chain joins TRBV5-4 and TRBJ2-1; D remains unclear. V lost 4 bases to trimming and J lost 4 bases, with 9 bases between them. The germline CDR1 and CDR2 sequences are SGHNT and YYREEE (reference sequence). The CDR3 loop spans 13 amino acids. This CDR3 is CASSPTPYNEQFF. The CDR3 bases are TGTGCCAGCAGCCCGACACCTTACAATGAGCAGTTCTTC.

The V and J genes are TRBV5-1 and TRBJ1-2; 11 bases agree with TRBD1. This CDR3 comprises 15 residues. V was pared by 0 bases and J by 4 bases, with 2 bases of the junction left unmatched. Germline CDR1 is SGHRS and CDR2 is YFSETQ. The CDR3 spells CASSLGGQGAYGYTF. The DNA of the CDR3 is TGCGCCAGCAGCTTGGGCGGACAGGGGGCCTATGGCTACACCTTC. The full variable domain, rest sourced from reference TRBV5-1 and TRBJ1-2, is KAGVTQTPRYLIKTRGQQVTLSCSPISGHRSVSWYQQTPGQGLQFLFEYFSETQRNKGNFPGRFSGRQFSNSRSEMNVSTLELGDSALYLCASSLGGQGAYGYTFGSGTRLTVV.

This sequence joins TRBV28 and TRBJ2-1, with D possibly matching TRBD2 (5 bases). Germline V gene sequence: CDR1 MDHEN, CDR2 SYDVKM. The CDR3 loop spans 16 amino acids. Between the trimmed V and J ends, which lost 2 bases and 8 bases, there was a span of 19 bases. The DNA for the CDR3 is TGTGCCAGCAGTTTAACCAGACCACAGCCCGGGGATGAGCAGTTCTTC. Amino acids: CASSLTRPQPGDEQFF.

The chain uses TRBV28 and TRBJ1-1, with a possible D match to TRBD1 (6 bases). V lost 7 bases and J 4 bases, leaving 13 bases between the germline ends. Germline V gene data show CDR1 as MDHEN and CDR2 as SYDVKM. The CDR3 loop spans 13 amino acids. The CDR3: CASTPGGATEAFF. The DNA of the CDR3 is TGTGCCAGCACTCCCGGGGGGGCCACTGAAGCTTTCTTT.

The chain has TRBV28 and TRBJ2-7, with D maybe TRBD2 (6 bases). The germline V gene has CDR1 MDHEN and CDR2 SYDVKM. The CDR3 length is 14 residues. Trimming took off 7 bases at V and 4 bases at J, with 17 bases between the two ends. DNA for the CDR3: TGTGCCAGCACCACGGGGGTCCGCGGGTACGAGCAGTACTTC. It is translated as CASTTGVRGYEQYF. The full variable domain, in which reference TRBV28 and TRBJ2-7 provide the parts outside the CDR3, is DVKVTQSSRYLVKRTGEKVFLECVQDMDHENMFWYRQDPGLGLRLIYFSYDVKMKEKGDIPEGYSVSREKKERFSLILESASTNQTSMYLCASTTGVRGYEQYFGPGTRLTVT.

The chain links TRBV4-1 to TRBJ2-5; the match to TRBD2 covers 13 bases. The CDR3 length is 17 residues. CDR1 MGHRA and CDR2 YSYEKL come from the germline V gene. Unmatched junction bases numbered 6, after V lost 3 bases and J lost 2 bases. CDR3 protein: CASSQGRGLAGQETQYF. Here the CDR3 DNA reads TGCGCCAGCAGCCAGGGCCGGGGACTAGCGGGACAAGAGACCCAGTACTTC.

About this clone: Different DNA sequences within this sample yield the same CDR3. The chain couples TRBV6-4 to TRBJ2-3; 10 bases fit TRBD2. Germline V lookup: CDR1 MRHNA, CDR2 SNTAGT. The CDR3 runs 15 residues. V shed 0 bases and J 4 bases; nucleotides not matched to a gene: 1. CDR3 DNA: TGTGCCAGCAGTGACTCGAGCGGGGGGGCAGATACGCAGTATTTT. The encoded protein is CASSDSSGGADTQYF.

The V gene is TRBV19, the J gene TRBJ1-2; possibly TRBD1 for D (5 bases). Germline V gene sequence: CDR1 LNHDA, CDR2 SQIVND (reference sequence). CDR3 size: 13 residues. Deletions cut 6 bases from V and 10 bases from J, with 18 bases between. CDR3 in DNA: TGTGCCAGTAGCCCGGACACCCAGCGTGACTACACCTTC. Its translation is CASSPDTQRDYTF.

In DNA form, the CDR3 reads TGTGCCAGCAGTTCACCGACAGTGATATGGGGTCAGCCCCAGCATTTT. This codes for CASSSPTVIWGQPQHF. The V and J genes are TRBV28 and TRBJ1-5, with a possible D match to TRBD1 (5 bases). The germline gives CDR1 MDHEN, CDR2 SYDVKM. The CDR3 spans 16 residues. Trimming removed 4 bases from V and 6 bases from J, with 19 bases in between.

The chain carries TRBV7-2 and TRBJ2-1, with TRBD1 identical over 7 bases. The V and J ends lost 5 bases and 2 bases, in that order; junction bases with no gene match: 9. The V gene's germline CDR1 is SGHTA and CDR2 FQGNSA. The CDR3 spans 16 residues. The CDR3 reads CASSLSRQGAYNEQFF. CDR3 in DNA: TGTGCCAGCAGCCTATCCAGGCAGGGGGCCTACAATGAGCAGTTCTTC.

The gene calls are TRBV5-1 and TRBJ1-2, with D possibly being TRBD1 (5 bases). The germline V gene has CDR1 SGHRS and CDR2 YFSETQ. The ends were cut back, 0 bases at V and 8 bases at J, with 17 bases in the middle. This CDR3 comprises 15 residues. CDR3 in amino acids: CASSLEKPGLGGYTF. The CDR3 DNA reads TGCGCCAGCAGCTTGGAAAAACCGGGACTTGGAGGCTACACCTTC.

The chain joins TRBV7-9 to TRBJ1-2; D may be TRBD1 (6 bases). Trimming left V 2 bases short and J 3 bases short, with 13 bases between. CDR1 and CDR2 (germline): SEHNR, FQNEAQ (reference sequence). The CDR3 spans 15 residues. CDR3 DNA sequence: TGTGCCAGCAGCTTACCCCAGGGGCGCGACTATGGCTACACCTTC. Protein product: CASSLPQGRDYGYTF. Variable domain in full (rest from reference TRBV7-9 and TRBJ1-2): DTGVSQNPRHKITKRGQNVTFRCDPISEHNRLYWYRQTLGQGPEFLTYFQNEAQLEKSRLLSDRFSAERPKGSFSTLEIQRTEQGDSAMYLCASSLPQGRDYGYTFGSGTRLTVV.

The chain joins TRBV11-2 to TRBJ1-2; D call uncertain. The V end was cut by 5 bases, the J end by 12 bases, with 13 bases between. CDR1 and CDR2 from the germline V gene are SGHAT and FQNNGV. This CDR3 spans 11 amino acids. The DNA of the CDR3 is TGTGCCAGCAGCCCGCTCTACGATCACACCTTC. Amino acid sequence: CASSPLYDHTF. Together with reference TRBV11-2 and TRBJ1-2, the CDR3 gives the full variable domain: EAGVAQSPRYKIIEKRQSVAFWCNPISGHATLYWYQQILGQGPKLLIQFQNNGVVDDSQLPKDRFSAERLKGVDSTLKIQPAKLEDSAVYLCASSPLYDHTFGSGTRLTVV.